The text below deals with one TCR beta chain. Germline V gene data show CDR1 as DFQATT and CDR2 as SNEGSKA (reference sequence). V lost 5 bases and J lost 9, with 9 bases in between. The CDR3 covers 10 residues. This entry comes from a study of blood T cell repertoires in COVID-19. As processed by the authors: Quantification of nucleated cells was approximated via reference gene primer amplification. TCRdb's copy holds only in-frame clones and misses some; the assay was immunoSEQ multiplex PCR. The DNA was the basis for D and trimming; V, J and clone size are from that table. The data show roughly 210,000 clones, approximately 80% seen once.

This chain links TRBV20-1 with TRBJ2-3; D uncertain. The material sequenced was peripheral blood. The clonotype was recovered from an elderly woman with COVID-19, enrolled during active disease. In DNA form, the CDR3 reads TGCAGTGCTGGCAGTAGCACGCAGTATTTT. Its protein product is CSAGSSTQYF.